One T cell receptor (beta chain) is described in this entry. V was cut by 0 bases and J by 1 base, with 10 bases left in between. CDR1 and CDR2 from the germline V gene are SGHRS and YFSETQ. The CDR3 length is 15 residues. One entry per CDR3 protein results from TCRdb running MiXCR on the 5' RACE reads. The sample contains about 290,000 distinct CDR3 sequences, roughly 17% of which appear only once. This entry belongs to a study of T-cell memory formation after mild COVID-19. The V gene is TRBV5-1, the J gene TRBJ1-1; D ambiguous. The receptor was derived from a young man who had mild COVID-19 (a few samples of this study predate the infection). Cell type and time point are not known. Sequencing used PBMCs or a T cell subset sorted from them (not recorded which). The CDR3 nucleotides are TGCGCCAGCAGCTTGGGGTTGTTCGAGAACACTGAAGCTTTCTTT. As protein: CASSLGLFENTEAFF.